This T cell receptor (beta chain) came from a study of T cells after yellow fever vaccination. Study results and limitations: Most clones from primary vaccination resurfaced after the booster (around 95% CD4, less than 90% CD8).

With respect to this clonotype: Its antigen is undetermined.

5'RACE template switching produced TCR cDNA carrying a universal primer site and UMIs. Each CDR3 protein is one row after TCRdb ran MiXCR on the 5' RACE reads. The sample has about 550,000 distinct CDR3 sequences; 15% to 20% are singletons. After removal of 3 bases from V and 5 bases from J, the junction contained 13 bases not matched to a gene. Germline V gene lookup returns CDR1 ENHRY and CDR2 SYGVKD. CDR3 length equals 18 residues. The sample was PBMCs, taken 15 days after the yellow fever booster vaccination. The chain couples TRBV10-3 to TRBJ2-1; 10 bases fit TRBD1. The origin of this receptor is a man aged 30-40 years who received the YFV17D yellow fever vaccine. CDR3 region: CAISDPGYRQGANNEQFF. The DNA for the CDR3 is TGTGCCATCAGTGACCCAGGCTACCGACAGGGGGCTAACAATGAGCAGTTCTTC.